This TCR beta chain was profiled in a study of blood T cell repertoires in COVID-19 (dated by TCRdb to 2019 to 2021). With regard to the full study: The collaborator samples originated in the United States, Italy and Spain and spanned the acute and convalescent phases of COVID-19. The material from the prospective study consisted of cDNA or gDNA derived from T cells, B-cell-depleted T cells, or PBMCs. Subjects who had been exposed to COVID-19, were actively infected with it, or had recovered from it provided the deeply sampled blood TCRbeta repertoires that made up the dataset. The repertoires were released in a freely available public database intended as a resource for research on the immune response to SARS-CoV-2. Samples came from the ongoing ImmuneRACE study (first 160 participants) plus 1,254 subjects from 6 global collaborators. A de-identified subject ID, COVID-19 status, age in years and sex were almost always included in the sample metadata. Where available, HLA class I and class II types were obtained from metadata supplied by the sample provider rather than from assay-based typing. Broad study findings and their caveats: How much clinical and demographic metadata was included differed by source and by participant, and the metadata was provided uncurated.

TCRbeta CDR3 regions were amplified from genomic DNA by means of the immunoSEQ Assay, a bias-controlled multiplex PCR. In the paper's pipeline: Nucleated cell counts per sample were estimated from amplification of reference gene primers within the assay. To quantify the absolute abundance of each unique TCRbeta CDR3 rearrangement, sequence reads were collapsed and filtered. For each sample, productive Simpson clonality was calculated as the square root of Simpson's diversity index over productive rearrangements. TCRdb stores this immuneACCESS table with in-frame sequences only. Part of the clones is absent; in the studies checked, under half of the shortfall reflects unresolved V genes, and no reason is known for the rest. That table gives V, J and clone size, and the DNA gave D and trimming. The table for this sample lists approximately 180,000 clones; 70% to 85% of them were counted only once. The ten largest make up roughly 17% of the sample.

The CDR3 holds 15 amino acids from the cysteine to the phenylalanine. Solely the CDR3 DNA is kept, with 45 bases framed from the first base. The trim is 4 bases for V and 1 base for J, with a gap of 14 bases between the germline ends. The germline V gene yields SGHRS for CDR1 and YFSETQ for CDR2. In regard to this clone: It lacks a known antigen. No base quality information exists; no much larger clone differs at one position.

Enrolling through a virtual design, the prospective study's participants ranged in age from roughly 18 to 95 years and lived across 24 United States geographic areas. In the prospective study, cohorts were assigned on the basis of participant-reported clinical history obtained from a screening survey and a study questionnaire. Recovered participants in ImmuneRACE Cohort 3 were defined as having two consecutive negative NP/OP PCR tests, clearance from a healthcare professional, or resolution of symptoms. Each participant in the prospective study had whole blood, serum and a nasopharyngeal or oropharyngeal swab collected by mobile phlebotomists. Over a 2-month period, participants in the prospective study had the option of providing additional blood draws and questionnaires. Blood samples from the prospective study were shipped frozen or at room temperature prior to DNA extraction.

Here the chain combines TRBV5-1 and TRBJ2-5; TRBD1 is possibly the D segment (5 matching bases). The sequencing input was PBMCs or T cells enriched from blood (not recorded which). The receptor comes from a woman in her 50s who had recovered from COVID-19. The DNA sequence is as follows: TGCGCCAGCAGCCCAGGGCCGGCGTTCCAAGAGACCCAGTACTTC. Its protein product is CASSPGPAFQETQYF.